This record concerns one T cell receptor beta chain sequence. Authors' methods: Amplification with reference gene primers provided the estimates of nucleated cell counts. Only in-frame clones appear in the TCRdb table, and some are missing; sequencing was by immunoSEQ multiplex PCR. V, J and clone size are taken as reported in that table, and D and trimming were inferred from the DNA itself. The sample lists some 170,000 clones, about 74% occurring once. The record originates from a study of blood T cell repertoires in COVID-19. Study-level information: Material from acute and convalescent COVID-19 was sourced from the United States, Italy and Spain. The cDNA or gDNA used as material had been derived from T cells, B-cell-depleted T cells, or PBMCs.

The germline V gene encodes CDR1 KGHSH and CDR2 LQKENI. This CDR3 region has 13 residues. Trimming cost V 3 bases and J 3 bases; bases outside gene matches: 1. The sequence came from a man aged 60 to 69 with acute or convalescent COVID-19. Sequenced: peripheral blood. The chain couples TRBV18 to TRBJ1-1; 7 bases fit TRBD1. The CDR3: CASSPQGDTEAFF. The CDR3 DNA sequence: TGTGCCAGCTCACCCCAGGGGGACACTGAAGCTTTCTTT.